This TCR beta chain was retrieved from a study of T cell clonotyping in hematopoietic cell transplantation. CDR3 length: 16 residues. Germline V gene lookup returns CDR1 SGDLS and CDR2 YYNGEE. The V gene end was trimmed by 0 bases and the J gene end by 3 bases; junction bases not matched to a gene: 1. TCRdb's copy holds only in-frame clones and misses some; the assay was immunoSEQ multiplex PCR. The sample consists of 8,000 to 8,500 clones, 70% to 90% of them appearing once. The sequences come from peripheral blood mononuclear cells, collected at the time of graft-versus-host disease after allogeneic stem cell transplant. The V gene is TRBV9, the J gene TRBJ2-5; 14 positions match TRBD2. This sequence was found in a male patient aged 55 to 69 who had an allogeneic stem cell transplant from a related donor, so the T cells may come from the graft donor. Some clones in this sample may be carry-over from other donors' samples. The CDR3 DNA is TGTGCCAGCAGCGTAGGACTAGCGGGGGGGAAAGAGACCCAGTACTTC. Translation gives CASSVGLAGGKETQYF.